This T cell receptor beta chain stems from a study of cytomegalovirus exposure and HLA in healthy donors. Overall study: Prior work identified 120 million or so unique TCR beta sequences in approximately 180 million T cells.

Primers included in the PCR were 60 Vbeta and 13 Jbeta primers. Clones were read by immunoSEQ multiplex PCR, and TCRdb kept only the in-frame ones, dropping some. The table has roughly 130,000 clones, less than 80% seen once. Study-wide results and caveats: It was 160 or so TCR beta chains that were listed as cytomegalovirus-associated. Per published accounts, TCR beta sequences correctly predicted the HLA-A and HLA-B alleles of most subjects. A later analysis reportedly found that, within productive TCRs, an Asian-associated ancestry cluster had fewer N-insertions than the mean observed across the approximately 700 donors.

The V gene end was trimmed by 2 bases and the J gene end by 1 base; junction bases not matched to a gene: 6. CDR3 length equals 16 residues. The V gene's germline CDR1 is SGHAT and CDR2 FQNNGV. Turning to this clone: The antigen remains undetermined.

Sequenced: PBMCs. The source is a man between 40 and 49 years old in good health and CMV-seropositive. The gene calls are TRBV11-2 and TRBJ2-3, with 7 bases that match TRBD1. CDR3 nucleotides: TGTGCCAGCAGCTTACCACAGGGGCATGGCACAGATACGCAGTATTTT. It translates to CASSLPQGHGTDTQYF.